This passage covers 21 T cell receptor beta chains from one sample sequenced in a study of blood T cell repertoires in COVID-19 (dated by TCRdb to the early 2020s). Libraries were prepared through the immunoSEQ multiplex PCR assay. TCRdb took this table from immuneACCESS and kept in-frame rearrangements with V and J called. Such tables lack part of the clones; where checked against another copy, unresolved V genes explain under half of the gap, and the rest is unexplained. The sample profile shows approximately 49,000 clones; approximately 84% of them were found once. The top ten clones comprise approximately 2.5% of the sample. The specimen sequenced was peripheral blood. These receptors all stem from a man aged 50-60 years with acute or convalescent COVID-19.

The genes are TRBV9 and TRBJ2-1, with D tentatively TRBD2 (7 bases). The CDR3 contains 15 residues. Trimming removed 7 bases at V and 0 bases at J, with 14 bases between. CDR1 is SGDLS and CDR2 is YYNGEE in the germline V gene. In DNA, the CDR3 is TGTGCCAGCCAAGAGGGGGGGGGCTCCTACAATGAGCAGTTCTTC. The encoded protein is CASQEGGGSYNEQFF.

This clone was recorded a few times. The rearrangement joins TRBV5-6 to TRBJ2-7; 8 bases map to TRBD1. The CDR3 consists of 13 residues. Germline V gene sequence: CDR1 SGHDT, CDR2 YYEEEE. V was pared by 3 bases and J by 5 bases, with 4 bases of the junction left unmatched. The CDR3 DNA follows: TGTGCCAGCAGCTCCGGACAGGGAGACGAGCAGTACTTC. This sequence encodes CASSSGQGDEQYF. Full variable domain (missing parts from reference TRBV5-6 and TRBJ2-7): DAGVTQSPTHLIKTRGQQVTLRCSPKSGHDTVSWYQQALGQGPQFIFQYYEEEERQRGNFPDRFSGHQFPNYSSELNVNALLLGDSALYLCASSSGQGDEQYFGPGTRLTVT.

The rearrangement links TRBV4-2 to TRBJ1-4; possibly TRBD1 for D (5 bases). The CDR3 is 15 amino acids. The germline V and J ends were trimmed by 0 bases and 8 bases, with 13 bases remaining between them. The germline CDR1 and CDR2 sequences are LGHNA and YNFKEQ. The CDR3 protein is CASSQDLDTGEKLFF. CDR3 DNA: TGTGCCAGCAGCCAAGATTTGGACACCGGGGAAAAACTGTTTTTT.

The V gene is TRBV7-2, the J gene TRBJ2-7; maybe TRBD1 (6 bases). With 10 bases removed from V and 3 bases from J, the gap between germline ends came to 10 bases. The CDR3 has 11 amino acids. Germline V gene sequence: CDR1 SGHTA, CDR2 FQGNSA. The CDR3 DNA reads as TGTGCCATCTCGACAGGCTACGAGCAGTACTTC. Translation: CAISTGYEQYF. Based on the CDR3 plus reference TRBV7-2 and TRBJ2-7, the full variable domain is GAGVSQSPSNKVTEKGKDVELRCDPISGHTALYWYRQSLGQGLEFLIYFQGNSAPDKSGLPSDRFSAERTGGSVSTLTIQRTQQEDSAVYLCAISTGYEQYFGPGTRLTVT.

This chain joins TRBV5-8 and TRBJ1-2, with D unresolved. Trimming took off 4 bases at V and 5 bases at J, with 6 bases between the two ends. The CDR3 is 11 residues long. Per the germline V gene, CDR1 is SGHTS and CDR2 is YDEGEE. CDR3 DNA sequence: TGTGCCAGCAGCCCGCGGTATGGCTACACCTTC. Encoded protein: CASSPRYGYTF.

The chain combines TRBV7-9 with TRBJ2-2; TRBD2 matches at 8 bases. The length of the CDR3 is 14 residues. The germline V gene encodes CDR1 SEHNR and CDR2 FQNEAQ (reference sequence). V shed 5 bases and J 4 bases; nucleotides not matched to a gene: 3. CDR3 in amino acids: CASSNGGGTGELFF. CDR3 DNA sequence: TGTGCCAGCAGCAACGGGGGGGGCACCGGGGAGCTGTTTTTT.

The rearrangement joins TRBV10-3 to TRBJ1-1, with D perhaps matching TRBD1 (5 bases). Per the germline V gene, CDR1 is ENHRY and CDR2 is SYGVKD. This CDR3 has 15 amino acids. Trimming left V 6 bases short and J 2 bases short, with 16 bases between. CDR3 coding DNA: TGTGCCATCAGAGACCCGACACAGGACAACACTGAAGCTTTCTTT. It translates to CAIRDPTQDNTEAFF.

The chain combines TRBV5-6 with TRBJ1-5; TRBD1 matches 11 bases. With 4 bases clipped from V and 4 bases from J, the junction kept 7 bases outside the gene matches. The CDR3 consists of 16 residues. Germline CDR1 and CDR2: SGHDT and YYEEEE. The DNA for the CDR3 is TGTGCCAGCAGCCGAAAAGGGACAGGGGGTAATCAGCCCCAGCATTTT. The encoded protein is CASSRKGTGGNQPQHF.

The chain employs TRBV19 and TRBJ1-1; TRBD1 might be the D (5 bases). This CDR3 is 13 amino acids long. CDR1 is LNHDA and CDR2 is SQIVND in the germline V gene (reference sequence). Deletions cut 7 bases from V and 2 bases from J, with 11 bases between. CDR3 sequence: CASKWDYNTEAFF. The CDR3 coding sequence is TGTGCCAGTAAATGGGACTATAACACTGAAGCTTTCTTT.

The chain uses TRBV6-5 and TRBJ1-1; D is unresolved. V was pared by 7 bases and J by 1 base, with 4 bases between. CDR1 is MNHEY and CDR2 is SVGAGI in the germline V gene. This CDR3 is 11 amino acids long. CDR3 region: CASTENTEAFF. The CDR3 DNA follows: TGTGCCAGCACAGAGAACACTGAAGCTTTCTTT.

The V gene is TRBV29-1, the J gene TRBJ1-6, with TRBD1 matching 9 bases. The CDR3 spans 13 residues. V lost 6 bases and J lost 6; bases outside the gene matches: 3. Germline V gene sequence: CDR1 SQVTM, CDR2 ANQGSEA. This chain's CDR3 is CSVGQGSNSPLHF. As DNA, the CDR3 is TGCAGCGTGGGACAGGGTAGTAATTCACCCCTCCACTTT.

CDR3 nucleotides: TGTGCCAGCATCGCCGGGGACATCTATGGCTACACCTTC. Translating gives CASIAGDIYGYTF. The chain is built from TRBV6-5 and TRBJ1-2, with a tentative D call TRBD1 (6 bases). V dropped 7 bases and J dropped 4 bases, with 13 bases sitting between them. The CDR3 is 13 residues long. Germline assignment: CDR1 MNHEY and CDR2 SVGAGI.

The chain is built from TRBV6-5 and TRBJ2-1, with TRBD1 as a possible D gene (7 bases). In germline, CDR1 is MNHEY, CDR2 SVGAGI. The CDR3 is 13 residues long. Trimming shortened V by 3 bases and J by 9 bases, and 12 bases separated the two germline ends. CDR3 sequence: CASSYNRGGEQFF. In DNA, the CDR3 is TGTGCCAGCAGTTATAACAGGGGAGGTGAGCAGTTCTTC.

Only a few counts were recorded for this clone. This specimen includes other DNA sequences encoding the same CDR3. The chain combines TRBV28 with TRBJ1-5, with D perhaps TRBD1 (6 bases). Deletions cut 4 bases from V and 4 bases from J, with 11 bases between. CDR1 is MDHEN, CDR2 SYDVKM, per germline. The CDR3 totals 14 residues. Here the CDR3 reads CASSSIQGNQPQHF. CDR3 bases: TGTGCCAGCAGTTCGATACAGGGTAATCAGCCCCAGCATTTT.

A single count supports this clone. The chain combines TRBV28 with TRBJ1-3; D is perhaps TRBD1 (5 bases). This CDR3 contains 15 residues. V was clipped by 2 bases and J by 2 bases, with 10 bases between them. Germline-derived CDR1 and CDR2 are MDHEN and SYDVKM. In DNA, the CDR3 is TGTGCCAGCAGTTTAGGAGGGGTCGCTGGAAACACCATATATTTT. Protein: CASSLGGVAGNTIYF. Full variable domain (remainder filled in from reference TRBV28 and TRBJ1-3): DVKVTQSSRYLVKRTGEKVFLECVQDMDHENMFWYRQDPGLGLRLIYFSYDVKMKEKGDIPEGYSVSREKKERFSLILESASTNQTSMYLCASSLGGVAGNTIYFGEGSWLTVV.

The rearrangement links TRBV7-2 to TRBJ2-7; 9 nucleotides match TRBD1. This CDR3 spans 14 amino acids. CDR1 and CDR2 (germline): SGHTA, FQGNSA. V trimming: 4 bases; J trimming: 5 bases; junction bases outside the gene matches: 6. The CDR3 reads CASSSRQGVDEQYF. CDR3 in DNA: TGTGCCAGCAGCTCCAGACAGGGGGTCGACGAGCAGTACTTC.

Only one count was recorded for this clone. The V gene is TRBV2, the J gene TRBJ1-4; D gene ambiguous. V gave up 8 bases and J gave up 0 bases, with 10 bases separating them. Germline CDR1 SNHLY, CDR2 FYNNEI. The CDR3 spans 14 residues. CDR3 region: CASLRRATNEKLFF. Here the CDR3 DNA reads TGTGCCAGCTTGAGACGGGCAACTAATGAAAAACTGTTTTTT.

This chain connects TRBV19 to TRBJ2-3; 7 bases are shared with TRBD1. Germline V CDR1 and CDR2: LNHDA, SQIVND (reference sequence). CDR3 length: 15 residues. V dropped 6 bases and J dropped 1; count of bases not matched to a gene: 7. In DNA form, the CDR3 reads TGTGCCAGTAGACATACAGGGGCGGGCACAGATACGCAGTATTTT. Its protein is CASRHTGAGTDTQYF. The full variable domain, with the rest looked up from reference TRBV19 and TRBJ2-3, is DGGITQSPKYLFRKEGQNVTLSCEQNLNHDAMYWYRQDPGQGLRLIYYSQIVNDFQKGDIAEGYSVSREKKESFPLTVTSAQKNPTAFYLCASRHTGAGTDTQYFGPGTRLTVL.

The chain joins TRBV27 to TRBJ2-7; TRBD2 matches 13 bases. This CDR3 contains 15 residues. Unmatched junction bases numbered 5, after V lost 6 bases and J lost 3 bases. Germline V gene sequence: CDR1 MNHEY, CDR2 SMNVEV (reference sequence). The CDR3 loop reads CASRPGLAGNYEQYF. In DNA, the CDR3 is TGTGCCAGCAGGCCGGGACTAGCGGGGAACTACGAGCAGTACTTC.

The rearrangement joins TRBV20-1 to TRBJ1-4; D perhaps matches TRBD1 (5 bases). The V and J ends lost 3 bases and 7 bases respectively, with 6 bases between them. The CDR3 is 11 amino acids. Germline CDR1 is DFQATT and CDR2 is SNEGSKA (reference sequence). In DNA, the CDR3 is TGCAGTGCTAGGACAGTTGAAAAACTGTTTTTT. It is translated as CSARTVEKLFF.

The chain employs TRBV28 and TRBJ2-3; D unresolved. CDR3 size: 12 residues. Germline V gene lookup returns CDR1 MDHEN and CDR2 SYDVKM. V dropped 8 bases and J dropped 5 bases, with 11 bases sitting between them. The DNA for the CDR3 is TGTGCCAGCCAGGTTGTGGGAGATACGCAGTATTTT. It is translated as CASQVVGDTQYF.